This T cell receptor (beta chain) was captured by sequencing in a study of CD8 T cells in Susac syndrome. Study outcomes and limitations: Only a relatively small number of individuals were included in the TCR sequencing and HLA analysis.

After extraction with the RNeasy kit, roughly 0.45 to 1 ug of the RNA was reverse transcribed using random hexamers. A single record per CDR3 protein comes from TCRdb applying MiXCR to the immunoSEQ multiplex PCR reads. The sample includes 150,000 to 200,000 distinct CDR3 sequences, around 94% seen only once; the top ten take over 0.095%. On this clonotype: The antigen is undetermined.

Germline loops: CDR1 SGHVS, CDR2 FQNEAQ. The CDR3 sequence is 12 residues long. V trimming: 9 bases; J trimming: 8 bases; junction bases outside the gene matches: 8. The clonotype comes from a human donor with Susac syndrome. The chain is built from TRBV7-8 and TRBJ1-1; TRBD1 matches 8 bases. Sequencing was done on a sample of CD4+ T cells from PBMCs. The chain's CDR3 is CASSGTGREAFF. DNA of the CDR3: TGTGCCAGTTCTGGGACAGGTCGGGAAGCTTTCTTT. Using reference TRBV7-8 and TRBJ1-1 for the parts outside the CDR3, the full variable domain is GAGVSQSPRYKVAKRGQDVALRCDPISGHVSLFWYQQALGQGPEFLTYFQNEAQLDKSGLPSDRFFAERPEGSVSTLKIQRTQQEDSAVYLCASSGTGREAFFGQGTRLTVV.